This T cell receptor (beta chain) was retrieved from a study of T cell responses to AZD1222 COVID-19 vaccine. Study results and limitations: Repertoires were obtained only post-peak T cell response. Regions left unmutated in variants are reportedly the target of nearly half of spike-specific TCRs.

Per the germline V gene, CDR1 is KGHDR and CDR2 is SFDVKD. The V end lost 8 bases, the J end lost 4 bases, and 13 bases lay between the germline ends. The CDR3 sequence is 14 residues long. Sequencing was performed with immunoSEQ multiplex PCR; in TCRdb, only in-frame clones are kept and a portion is missing. Of 120,000 or so clones detected, 92% appear once; the ten largest clones hold over 0.95%. Comment on this clone: Antigen unknown.

Specimen: peripheral blood, collected on day 0 of AZD1222 vaccination. The receptor's source is an adult in good health. The chain carries TRBV24-1 and TRBJ2-2; perhaps TRBD2 as D (5 bases). The CDR3 nucleotides read TGTGCCACCATGGGAGTCATGGGCACCGGGGAGCTGTTTTTT. This sequence encodes CATMGVMGTGELFF.